The 26 T cell receptor beta chains given below trace back to one sample, sequenced in a study of control samples from healthy donors and cancer patients. Method: immunoSEQ multiplex PCR; TCRdb's copy keeps in-frame clones and lacks some. The sample has around 67,000 clones, about nine tenths seen once. Sample: PBMCs. Receptors originate from a man aged 55 to 70 with colorectal cancer.

V usage is TRBV4-1 and J usage is TRBJ1-4, with unresolved D. This CDR3 has 15 residues. Germline V gene lookup returns CDR1 MGHRA and CDR2 YSYEKL. With 1 base removed from V and 9 bases from J, the gap between germline ends came to 15 bases. The CDR3 region is CASSQVRTGLQKLFF. In nucleotides, the CDR3 is TGCGCCAGCAGCCAAGTGAGGACCGGGCTACAAAAACTGTTTTTT.

The J gene is TRBJ1-1, the V gene TRBV6-5; TRBD1 is a possible D gene (5 bases). In germline, CDR1 is MNHEY, CDR2 SVGAGI. V lost 7 bases to trimming and J lost 2 bases, with 17 bases between them. CDR3 length equals 15 residues. CDR3 bases: TGTGCCAGCACGGCCGGGTTCGGGGGAAACACTGAAGCTTTCTTT. This encodes CASTAGFGGNTEAFF.

Comments on this clone: The sample has other DNA sequences that encode this CDR3 too. This rearrangement joins TRBV5-1 to TRBJ2-7; the match to TRBD2 covers 10 bases. The CDR3 consists of 16 residues. Germline loops: CDR1 SGHRS, CDR2 YFSETQ. J was trimmed by 2 bases and V by 1 base; bases with no gene match: 6. The CDR3 region has the DNA TGCGCCAGCAGCTTGATCTCAGCGGGGGGGCCCTACGAGCAGTACTTC. Its protein product is CASSLISAGGPYEQYF.

A single count supports this clone. This chain joins TRBV9 and TRBJ2-1, with TRBD1 as a possible D gene (6 bases). The CDR3 spans 15 residues. Germline lookup yields CDR1 SGDLS and CDR2 YYNGEE. V lost 1 base to trimming and J lost 0 bases, with 8 bases between them. The CDR3: CASSVQGSSYNEQFF. CDR3 DNA sequence: TGTGCCAGCAGCGTACAGGGGAGCTCCTACAATGAGCAGTTCTTC.

The chain employs TRBV5-1 and TRBJ1-5; D is ambiguous. Germline V gives CDR1 SGHRS, CDR2 YFSETQ. The CDR3 has 13 amino acids. The V end lost 2 bases, the J end lost 8 bases, and 11 bases lay between the germline ends. The CDR3 nucleotides are TGCGCCAGCAGCTTAACCCTAAGGGAGCCCCAGCATTTT. This sequence encodes CASSLTLREPQHF.

CDR3 protein: CASSSAGQVSYEQYF. Here the CDR3 DNA reads TGTGCCAGCAGCTCCGCGGGACAGGTCTCCTACGAGCAGTACTTC. This chain connects TRBV7-8 to TRBJ2-7, with 8 bases fitting TRBD1. This CDR3 contains 15 residues. Germline V gene data show CDR1 as SGHVS and CDR2 as FQNEAQ. With 4 bases clipped from V and 0 bases from J, the junction kept 5 bases outside the gene matches.

The J gene is TRBJ2-7, the V gene TRBV6-2 or TRBV6-3; 9 bases are shared with TRBD1. The length of the CDR3 is 15 residues. Germline V gene lookup returns CDR1 MNHEY and CDR2 SVGEGT. J gave up 1 base and V 0 bases, and 1 base lay outside the gene matches. CDR3 sequence reads: CASSYSDRGSYEQYF. CDR3 DNA: TGTGCCAGCAGTTACTCGGACAGGGGTTCCTACGAGCAGTACTTC.

As regards this clone: One junction end disagrees with the germline gene, perhaps due to a read error. The J gene is TRBJ1-2, the V gene TRBV7-2; no clear D gene. CDR3 size: 15 residues. Germline V gene lookup returns CDR1 SGHTA and CDR2 FQGNSA. In DNA form, the CDR3 reads TGTGCCAGCACCTTAGCCCGGGTAACCCGCTATGGCTACACCTTC. Amino acid sequence: CASTLARVTRYGYTF.

The chain carries TRBV7-7 and TRBJ2-5, with 9 nucleotides matching TRBD2. The CDR3 loop spans 16 amino acids. Trimming cost V 5 bases and J 2 bases; bases outside gene matches: 9. The germline CDR1 and CDR2 sequences are SSHAT and FNYEAQ (reference sequence). The CDR3 loop reads CASSRIWSGGQETQYF. The CDR3, as DNA: TGTGCCAGCAGCCGTATCTGGAGCGGGGGGCAAGAGACCCAGTACTTC.

A few counts support this clone. The chain couples TRBV5-6 to TRBJ2-5, with D tentatively TRBD1 (6 bases). This CDR3 has 15 amino acids. V was shortened by 2 bases and J by 1 base, with 12 bases between the two germline ends. The germline CDR1 and CDR2 sequences are SGHDT and YYEEEE. The CDR3 loop is CASSFIQGIQETQYF. Here the CDR3 DNA reads TGTGCCAGCAGCTTTATTCAGGGGATCCAAGAGACCCAGTACTTC.

The CDR3 DNA reads as TGTGCCAGCAGTGAACGACTAGCGGGGGAAAATGAGCAGTTCTTC. Translating it yields CASSERLAGENEQFF. This chain joins TRBV2 and TRBJ2-1, with 12 positions matching TRBD2. The CDR3 consists of 15 residues. J gave up 7 bases and V 2 bases, and 3 bases lay outside the gene matches. Germline-derived CDR1 and CDR2 are SNHLY and FYNNEI.

This clone was seen once. This chain joins TRBV19 and TRBJ1-5; 9 bases fit TRBD1. Germline lookup yields CDR1 LNHDA and CDR2 SQIVND (reference sequence). V dropped 3 bases and J dropped 0; count of bases not matched to a gene: 9. The CDR3 consists of 18 residues. The CDR3 DNA sequence: TGTGCCAGTAGTATTTTGGGACAGGGAACTTATAGCAATCAGCCCCAGCATTTT. Translated: CASSILGQGTYSNQPQHF. Based on the CDR3 plus reference TRBV19 and TRBJ1-5, the full variable domain is DGGITQSPKYLFRKEGQNVTLSCEQNLNHDAMYWYRQDPGQGLRLIYYSQIVNDFQKGDIAEGYSVSREKKESFPLTVTSAQKNPTAFYLCASSILGQGTYSNQPQHFGDGTRLSIL.

V and J are TRBV19 and TRBJ2-7; possibly TRBD1 for D (6 bases). The length of the CDR3 is 14 residues. The ends were cut back, 5 bases at V and 5 bases at J, with 16 bases in the middle. CDR1 is LNHDA, CDR2 SQIVND, per germline (reference sequence). The CDR3 is CASSSHRAYDEQYF. The CDR3 DNA reads TGTGCCAGTAGTTCCCACAGGGCTTACGACGAGCAGTACTTC.

The rearrangement uses TRBV5-1 and TRBJ2-3; the D is unclear. Germline V gene sequence: CDR1 SGHRS, CDR2 YFSETQ. The CDR3 covers 15 residues. The V gene lost 0 bases and the J gene lost 2 bases, with 10 bases spanning the gap. The CDR3 loop is CASSLEAYYTDTQYF. CDR3 DNA: TGCGCCAGCAGCTTGGAGGCCTATTACACAGATACGCAGTATTTT. Full variable domain (missing parts from reference TRBV5-1 and TRBJ2-3): KAGVTQTPRYLIKTRGQQVTLSCSPISGHRSVSWYQQTPGQGLQFLFEYFSETQRNKGNFPGRFSGRQFSNSRSEMNVSTLELGDSALYLCASSLEAYYTDTQYFGPGTRLTVL.

J is TRBJ1-5 and V is TRBV5-1; TRBD1 is a possible D gene (6 bases). In germline, CDR1 is SGHRS, CDR2 YFSETQ. The CDR3 has 18 amino acids. Trimming removed 6 bases from V and 0 bases from J, with 22 bases in between. CDR3 protein: CASTGQTDVPYSNQPQHF. The CDR3, as DNA: TGCGCCAGCACCGGACAGACGGACGTTCCCTATAGCAATCAGCCCCAGCATTTT.

This clone was recorded only once. This chain connects TRBV5-1 to TRBJ2-2; TRBD1 is a possible D gene (5 bases). V was trimmed by 4 bases and J by 1 base, leaving 5 bases between them. This CDR3 region has 13 residues. Looked up from germline, CDR1 is SGHRS and CDR2 is YFSETQ. CDR3 DNA: TGCGCCAGCAGCAGGGGGAACACCGGGGAGCTGTTTTTT. It is translated as CASSRGNTGELFF. The whole variable domain, filled in from reference TRBV5-1 and TRBJ2-2, reads KAGVTQTPRYLIKTRGQQVTLSCSPISGHRSVSWYQQTPGQGLQFLFEYFSETQRNKGNFPGRFSGRQFSNSRSEMNVSTLELGDSALYLCASSRGNTGELFFGEGSRLTVL.

V and J are TRBV18 and TRBJ2-5, with a weak D call TRBD2 (5 bases). Trimming took 3 bases from V and 3 from J, leaving 8 bases between them. The CDR3 sequence is 13 residues long. Germline V gives CDR1 KGHSH, CDR2 LQKENI. The CDR3 region is CASSPGLEETQYF. The DNA for the CDR3 is TGTGCCAGCTCACCCGGACTGGAAGAGACCCAGTACTTC.

This clone was seen only once. The chain recombines TRBV7-9 with TRBJ2-3, with TRBD2 matching over 12 bases. Germline CDR1 and CDR2: SEHNR and FQNEAQ (reference sequence). This CDR3 contains 17 residues. Trimming took 4 bases from V and 4 from J; bases not matched to a gene: 9. This CDR3 is CASSSLLPSGGADTQYF. Written as DNA, the CDR3 is TGTGCCAGCAGCTCTCTCCTGCCTAGCGGGGGGGCAGATACGCAGTATTTT. The entire variable domain, with the rest obtained from reference TRBV7-9 and TRBJ2-3, is as follows: DTGVSQNPRHKITKRGQNVTFRCDPISEHNRLYWYRQTLGQGPEFLTYFQNEAQLEKSRLLSDRFSAERPKGSFSTLEIQRTEQGDSAMYLCASSSLLPSGGADTQYFGPGTRLTVL.

The rearrangement joins TRBV7-9 to TRBJ2-3, with a tentative D call TRBD1 (6 bases). The CDR3 has 16 residues. With 3 bases removed from V and 4 bases from J, the gap between germline ends came to 17 bases. Germline CDR1 SEHNR, CDR2 FQNEAQ (reference sequence). The CDR3 spells CASSFPGTMWSDTQYF. The CDR3 DNA sequence: TGTGCCAGCAGCTTCCCCGGGACAATGTGGTCAGATACGCAGTATTTT.

The CDR3 coding sequence is TGTGCCAGCAGCCATTGGAAGGGGGGAGGCTACACCTTC. This codes for CASSHWKGGGYTF. The chain combines TRBV11-2 with TRBJ1-2; TRBD1 is a possible D gene (6 bases). V lost 5 bases and J lost 8, with 15 bases in between. CDR1 and CDR2 from the germline V gene are SGHAT and FQNNGV. The CDR3 loop spans 13 amino acids. The whole variable domain, remainder taken from reference TRBV11-2 and TRBJ1-2, is EAGVAQSPRYKIIEKRQSVAFWCNPISGHATLYWYQQILGQGPKLLIQFQNNGVVDDSQLPKDRFSAERLKGVDSTLKIQPAKLEDSAVYLCASSHWKGGGYTFGSGTRLTVV.

This sequence joins TRBV6-6 and TRBJ1-4; no firm D call. The V end was cut by 5 bases, the J end by 0 bases, with 13 bases between. Germline loops: CDR1 MNHNY, CDR2 SVGAGI (reference sequence). There are 16 residues in the CDR3. As DNA, the CDR3 is TGTGCCAGCAGTCGACGGAGAACCGCAACTAATGAAAAACTGTTTTTT. Residues: CASSRRRTATNEKLFF.

The chain links TRBV7-3 to TRBJ1-1; D unclear. In germline, CDR1 is SGHTA, CDR2 FQGTGA. V lost 3 bases and J 11 bases, leaving 22 bases between the germline ends. This CDR3 is built from 15 residues. The CDR3 coding sequence is TGTGCCAGCAGCTTGAACCCAGGAGGGAATTCGGGGGCTTTCTTT. It translates to CASSLNPGGNSGAFF.

On this clone itself: The junction shows a germline mismatch at one end, possibly a read error. The genes are TRBV5-6 and TRBJ2-3, with a weak D call TRBD2 (5 bases). The germline CDR1 and CDR2 sequences are SGHDT and YYEEEE. There are 13 residues in the CDR3. CDR3 nucleotides: TGTGCCAGCAGATTGGGGAGAGCAGATACGCAGTATTTT. Translation: CASRLGRADTQYF.

This chain connects TRBV18 to TRBJ2-3; no definite D call. CDR3 size: 14 residues. Germline values: CDR1 KGHSH, CDR2 LQKENI. The V and J ends lost 3 bases and 1 base respectively, with 8 bases between them. The CDR3 is CASSPVQRTDTQYF. CDR3 sequence (DNA): TGTGCCAGCTCACCCGTACAGCGCACAGATACGCAGTATTTT. The full variable domain, rest sourced from reference TRBV18 and TRBJ2-3, is NAGVMQNPRHLVRRRGQEARLRCSPMKGHSHVYWYRQLPEEGLKFMVYLQKENIIDESGMPKERFSAEFPKEGPSILRIQQVVRGDSAAYFCASSPVQRTDTQYFGPGTRLTVL.

This rearrangement joins TRBV7-9 to TRBJ1-1, with 8 bases that match TRBD1. The CDR3 contains 14 residues. Germline CDR1 SEHNR, CDR2 FQNEAQ (reference sequence). V lost 5 bases to trimming and J lost 4 bases; unmatched junction nucleotides: 6. The CDR3 DNA sequence: TGTGCCAGCAGCCCTCGACAGGGGAGCACTGAAGCTTTCTTT. Its translation: CASSPRQGSTEAFF.

As DNA, the CDR3 is TGCGCCAGCAGCTTGGAGGGGGTGAGCTCCTACGAGCAGTACTTC. Protein product: CASSLEGVSSYEQYF. The rearrangement joins TRBV5-1 to TRBJ2-7; possibly TRBD1 for D (6 bases). V lost 0 bases and J lost 0, with 10 bases in between. The CDR3 is made up of 15 amino acids. The V gene's germline CDR1 is SGHRS and CDR2 YFSETQ.